The 9 T cell receptor beta chains in this list originate from one sample, sequenced in a study of T cells in Graves' hyperthyroidism and ophthalmopathy. TCR beta CDR3 regions were amplified from RNA transcripts. An initial round of RT-PCR targeting the TCR CDR3 relied on the HTBI primer set. TCRdb reanalysed the multiplex PCR reads using MiXCR and keeps one entry per CDR3 protein. This table has approximately 530,000 distinct CDR3 sequences, around 20% appearing once. The sequenced material came from blood. Every receptor here comes from a man aged 40-49 years with Graves' ophthalmopathy.

This clonotype was picked up a small number of times. The chain recombines TRBV5-1 with TRBJ2-1; the match to TRBD2 covers 8 bases. J was trimmed by 9 bases and V by 0 bases; bases with no gene match: 8. The CDR3 is 15 residues long. Germline lookup yields CDR1 SGHRS and CDR2 YFSETQ. The CDR3 nucleotides read TGCGCCAGCAGCTTGGCTCGGGGGGGCGGGAGTGAGCAGTTCTTC. This encodes CASSLARGGGSEQFF.

This clonotype was detected only a few times. The V gene is TRBV20-1, the J gene TRBJ2-2, with 8 nucleotides matching TRBD2. This CDR3 is 16 amino acids long. V trimming: 1 base; J trimming: 5 bases; junction bases outside the gene matches: 9. The V gene's germline CDR1 is DFQATT and CDR2 SNEGSKA (reference sequence). The CDR3 region is CSARVDRGGRTGELFF. The CDR3 region has the DNA TGCAGTGCTAGAGTTGACCGGGGGGGAAGAACCGGGGAGCTGTTTTTT.

The chain is built from TRBV20-1 and TRBJ1-1; tentative D call: TRBD1 (5 bases). CDR3 size: 14 residues. V was pared by 4 bases and J by 0 bases, with 12 bases between. Germline V gene sequence: CDR1 DFQATT, CDR2 SNEGSKA (reference sequence). CDR3: CSAISRGVNTEAFF. CDR3 nucleotides: TGCAGTGCTATCAGTCGAGGGGTGAACACTGAAGCTTTCTTT.

This clonotype has at least ten counts. The chain uses TRBV11-2 and TRBJ1-2; 9 positions agree with TRBD1. Trimming took 1 base from V and 3 from J; bases not matched to a gene: 6. The CDR3 totals 16 residues. Germline CDR1 and CDR2: SGHAT and FQNNGV. As DNA, the CDR3 is TGTGCCAGCAGCTTAGGGCCAGGACAGGGGTACTATGGCTACACCTTC. Its protein is CASSLGPGQGYYGYTF.

This clonotype was recorded at least ten times. This chain joins TRBV28 and TRBJ2-7; TRBD2 matches 8 bases. The CDR3 is 15 residues long. The germline CDR1 and CDR2 sequences are MDHEN and SYDVKM. V lost 2 bases, J lost 2 bases, and 5 bases stayed unmatched. The CDR3 sequence: CASSLGASGPYEQYF. CDR3 coding DNA: TGTGCCAGCAGTTTAGGGGCTAGCGGGCCCTACGAGCAGTACTTC.

This clonotype was observed a handful of times. Just one base apart from a much larger clone, this may be a read error. V gene TRBV12-3 or TRBV12-4 combines with J gene TRBJ1-1; weak D call: TRBD1 (5 bases). The CDR3 sequence is 12 residues long. V shed 3 bases and J shed 10 bases, with 12 bases lying between them. DNA for the CDR3: TGTGCCAGCAGTTTCCCTCAGGGTGGAGCTTTCTTT. Encoded protein: CASSFPQGGAFF.

This clonotype was seen a handful of times. The chain combines TRBV6-2 or TRBV6-3 with TRBJ1-2; 11 nucleotides line up with TRBD1. J was trimmed by 3 bases and V by 3 bases; bases with no gene match: 9. Germline loops: CDR1 MNHEY, CDR2 SVGEGT. CDR3 length: 17 amino acids. CDR3: CASSYYPGQGVYYGYTF. CDR3 DNA: TGTGCCAGCAGTTATTACCCGGGACAGGGGGTCTACTATGGCTACACCTTC.

This clonotype was recorded at least ten times. The rearrangement uses TRBV30 and TRBJ2-3, with 11 bases fitting TRBD1. This CDR3 region has 14 residues. CDR1 is GTSNPN and CDR2 is SVGIG in the germline V gene (reference sequence). Germline trimming cut 3 bases from V and 4 bases from J; bases unmatched to any gene: 3. The CDR3 DNA sequence: TGTGCCTGGAGGGACAGGGGGCGATCAGATACGCAGTATTTT. It yields the protein CAWRDRGRSDTQYF.

The chain has TRBV27 and TRBJ1-6; no definite D call. This CDR3 is 17 amino acids long. Germline assignment: CDR1 MNHEY and CDR2 SMNVEV (reference sequence). V lost 4 bases to trimming and J lost 0 bases, with 13 bases between them. The DNA of the CDR3 is TGTGCCAGCAGTTCCCGACCCGACGGCTCCTATAATTCACCCCTCCACTTT. Translated, it gives CASSSRPDGSYNSPLHF.